Each of the 3 T cell receptor beta chains below was sequenced from the same sample in a study of CD8 T cells in ankylosing spondylitis. Via MiXCR, TCRdb re-called the 5' RACE reads, giving one row per CDR3 protein. The sample lists about 300,000 distinct CDR3 sequences; 11% were seen once. Material: blood, either unsorted or a sorted T cell fraction (not recorded which). All receptors come from a female donor with ankylosing spondylitis or in good health (not recorded which).

This CDR3 is CATCPGTSGRLGDTQYF. The CDR3 nucleotides read TGTGCCACCTGCCCTGGGACTAGCGGGAGGCTCGGAGATACGCAGTATTTT. The V call is TRBV3-1, the J call TRBJ2-3, with 15 bases fitting TRBD2. With 10 bases clipped from V and 5 bases from J, the junction kept 13 bases outside the gene matches. This CDR3 region has 17 residues. Per the germline V gene, CDR1 is LGHDT and CDR2 is YNNKEL (reference sequence).

This chain joins TRBV20-1 and TRBJ2-1; 7 nucleotides align to TRBD1. The CDR3 runs 18 residues. Germline V gene data show CDR1 as DFQATT and CDR2 as SNEGSKA (reference sequence). V lost 3 bases, J lost 3 bases, and 17 bases stayed unmatched. This CDR3 reads CSARDPLKGASYYNEQFF. The DNA of the CDR3 is TGCAGTGCTAGGGACCCATTGAAGGGGGCTTCCTACTACAATGAGCAGTTCTTC.

This clonotype turned up a few times. V and J are TRBV5-6 and TRBJ2-2; the D is unclear. Germline CDR1 and CDR2: SGHDT and YYEEEE. The CDR3 is 16 amino acids. Trimming pared 0 bases from V and 0 bases from J, leaving 9 bases between. The CDR3 DNA reads as TGTGCCAGCAGCTTGGGGGGAATTACGAACACCGGGGAGCTGTTTTTT. Protein sequence: CASSLGGITNTGELFF. Full variable domain (missing parts from reference TRBV5-6 and TRBJ2-2): DAGVTQSPTHLIKTRGQQVTLRCSPKSGHDTVSWYQQALGQGPQFIFQYYEEEERQRGNFPDRFSGHQFPNYSSELNVNALLLGDSALYLCASSLGGITNTGELFFGEGSRLTVL.